The rows below give T cell receptor beta chains drawn from one sample of a study of blood T cell repertoires in COVID-19. Profiled with immunoSEQ multiplex PCR; TCRdb holds only in-frame clones, not every one. The sample yields around 45,000 clones, 83% seen once. Material: peripheral blood. The receptors shown here come from a man of 80 years or more in a cohort sampled during active COVID-19. CDR3s include the opening cysteine and the closing phenylalanine or tryptophan. The order of the fields is J gene, V gene, CDR3 protein.

>TRBJ2-5|TRBV5-1
CASRQGTVQETQYF
>TRBJ2-5|TRBV3-1/TRBV3-2
CASSLGGYQETQYF
>TRBJ2-1|TRBV7-5
CARSLGKKRERDEQFF
>TRBJ1-6|TRBV9
CASSVGGGSPLHF
>TRBJ2-2|TRBV19
CASSIRSASGANTGELFF
>TRBJ1-2|TRBV5-5
CASSLRGQEGYTF
>TRBJ2-3|TRBV28
CASRTSGGRTDTQYF
>TRBJ1-1|TRBV9
CASSDNGDRPNTEAFF
>TRBJ1-1|TRBV5-5
CASRSPRQANTEAFF
>TRBJ2-1|TRBV4-1
CASSAGLAGIDEQFF
>TRBJ1-1|TRBV2
CASSLYDFIAEAFF
>TRBJ2-5|TRBV2
CASSDLGTRSETQYF
>TRBJ1-3|TRBV3-1/TRBV3-2
CASSPWGAGNTIYF
>TRBJ2-3|TRBV6-2/TRBV6-3
CASSRVSSTDTQYF
>TRBJ2-5|TRBV6-1
CASSEHGNEGQETQYF
>TRBJ1-3|TRBV25-1
CASSEYGGFGNTIYF
>TRBJ2-5|TRBV6-5
CASSYVAGRGETQYF
>TRBJ2-7|TRBV27
CASSLYGTGGEQYF
>TRBJ2-7|TRBV7-2
CASSVREWGFYEQYF
>TRBJ2-2|TRBV7-6
CASSLEDRYTGELFF
>TRBJ2-2|TRBV27
CASSSHRSTANTGELFF
>TRBJ1-5|TRBV6-6
CASSYGGGQPQHF
>TRBJ1-5|TRBV28
CASSFKGQGIQPQHF
>TRBJ1-5|TRBV2
CASSESGVFGDQPQHF
>TRBJ1-2|TRBV30
CAWSGTGTYGYTF
>TRBJ1-2|TRBV5-1
CASSSEYYGYTF
>TRBJ2-5|TRBV7-2
CASSDGTSELGETQYF
>TRBJ2-1|TRBV29-1
CSVEDPLGTSGYNTESLSYNEQFF
>TRBJ2-7|TRBV3-1/TRBV3-2
CASSQVRISPEQYF
>TRBJ1-1|TRBV5-1
CASSERLMNTEAFF
>TRBJ2-2|TRBV6-6
CASSPRIADTGELFF
>TRBJ1-1|TRBV7-9
CASSLGQSYGRTNTEAFF
>TRBJ1-1|TRBV10-1
CASSQGKNTEAFF
>TRBJ2-7|TRBV3-1/TRBV3-2
CASSQGQGGYEQYF
>TRBJ2-1|TRBV28
CASRVAGSNNEQFF
>TRBJ1-3|TRBV19
CASTQTGDSGNTIYF
>TRBJ2-3|TRBV11-3
CASSGEGLPAQYF
>TRBJ1-4|TRBV12-3/TRBV12-4
CASRQGTNEKLFF
>TRBJ2-5|TRBV19
CATRGLAGGETQYF
>TRBJ2-1|TRBV6-2/TRBV6-3
CASSPGGGTSEQFF
>TRBJ2-7|TRBV4-3
CASSQVGTGADEQYF
>TRBJ1-1|TRBV27
CASSSHEAGTEAFF